This TCR beta chain is drawn from a study of blood T cell repertoires in COVID-19. Study-wide context: Collection of acute and convalescent COVID-19 samples took place in the United States, Italy and Spain. In each case, the material was cDNA or gDNA derived from T cells, B-cell-depleted T cells, or PBMCs.

CDR3 length: 15 amino acids. With 2 bases removed from V and 0 bases from J, the gap between germline ends came to 8 bases. Germline-derived CDR1 and CDR2 are MNHEY and SVGAGI. Per the authors' pipeline: Using reference gene primer amplification, nucleated cell counts were estimated. Sequencing was performed with immunoSEQ multiplex PCR; in TCRdb, only in-frame clones are kept and a portion is missing. D and trimming were read from the DNA, whereas the V and J calls and clone size are those reported in that table. The data hold around 94,000 clones, with 84% observed a single time. This receptor was identified in a human donor in a cohort sampled during active COVID-19. The chain has TRBV6-5 and TRBJ1-3; D may be TRBD1 (5 bases). Sequencing used peripheral blood. CDR3 sequence reads: CASSYRQNSGNTIYF. The CDR3 DNA is TGTGCCAGCAGTTACCGACAGAACTCTGGAAACACCATATATTTT.